This T cell receptor beta chain is from a study of memory CD4+ T cells and cytomegalovirus serostatus. As for the study in general: Healthy Belgian adult donors included under ten CMV-positive and fewer than 25 CMV-negative people.

Per the original data handling: Out-of-frame sequences were removed, leaving a few million distinct TCRbeta sequences. Profiling relied on immunoSEQ multiplex PCR, and the TCRdb table lists in-frame clones only, not all of them. D and trimming come from the DNA, and the V and J calls and clone size come from that table. This table holds approximately 47,000 clones, approximately 78% found once. This CDR3 contains 19 residues. J gave up 0 bases and V 5 bases, and 15 bases lay outside the gene matches. CDR1 and CDR2 from the germline V gene are SGHTA and FQGNSA. Single viable CD3+CD4+CD8-CD45RO+ cells were sorted as the memory CD4+ T cells. Positive selection with CD4 microbeads enriched total CD4+ T cells.

The clonotype originates from an adult in good health and CMV-seronegative. The sequenced sample consisted of memory CD4+ T cells from blood. V gene TRBV7-2 combines with J gene TRBJ1-3, with 8 nucleotides matching TRBD1. This CDR3 is CASSLPIYRGAYSGNTIYF. The CDR3 DNA is TGTGCCAGCAGCCTCCCAATCTACAGGGGGGCCTACTCTGGAAACACCATATATTTT.